These 8 T cell receptor beta chains originate from one sample sequenced in a study of PD-1 blockade in classical Hodgkin lymphoma. TCRdb's copy holds only in-frame clones and misses some; the assay was immunoSEQ multiplex PCR. The profile shows over 10,000 clones, about 90% of them singletons. Following autologous stem cell transplantation, relapse occurred in every patient, and exposure to brentuximab vedotin varied. The input for sequencing was peripheral blood mononuclear cells (PBMCs), taken at baseline. The receptors were sampled from a human donor with classical Hodgkin lymphoma.

The J gene is TRBJ2-3, the V gene TRBV5-1; D call uncertain. The CDR3 covers 12 residues. Trimming removed 1 base from V and 4 bases from J, with 4 bases in between. Germline assignment: CDR1 SGHRS and CDR2 YFSETQ. CDR3 in DNA: TGCGCCAGCAGCTTGAAGGCAGATACGCAGTATTTT. Protein product: CASSLKADTQYF.

V is TRBV30 and J is TRBJ1-3, with D unclear. Germline V gives CDR1 GTSNPN, CDR2 SVGIG (reference sequence). V lost 7 bases and J 4 bases, leaving 5 bases between the germline ends. The CDR3 runs to 10 residues. This CDR3 is CALGGNTIYF. CDR3 in DNA: TGTGCCTTAGGGGGAAACACCATATATTTT.

V and J are TRBV9 and TRBJ1-3; no clear D. CDR1 SGDLS and CDR2 YYNGEE come from the germline V gene. V shed 0 bases and J shed 3 bases, with 1 base lying between them. The CDR3 spans 12 residues. CDR3 region: CASSVDGNTIYF. Written as DNA, the CDR3 is TGTGCCAGCAGCGTAGATGGAAACACCATATATTTT. Combining the CDR3 with reference TRBV9 and TRBJ1-3 gives the whole variable domain DSGVTQTPKHLITATGQRVTLRCSPRSGDLSVYWYQQSLDQGLQFLIQYYNGEERAKGNILERFSAQQFPDLHSELNLSSLELGDSALYFCASSVDGNTIYFGEGSWLTVV.

The chain combines TRBV2 with TRBJ2-3; possible D gene TRBD2, 5 bases. Trimming removed 0 bases from V and 1 base from J, with 11 bases in between. CDR1 and CDR2 (germline): SNHLY, FYNNEI. CDR3 length: 16 residues. The CDR3 spells CASSEASTTRTDTQYF. The DNA for the CDR3 is TGTGCCAGCAGTGAAGCATCGACTACCCGCACAGATACGCAGTATTTT.

The chain couples TRBV30 to TRBJ2-5, with 8 bases matching TRBD2. With V trimmed by 0 bases and J by 5 bases, 8 bases remained unmatched. Per germline, CDR1 GTSNPN and CDR2 SVGIG (reference sequence). The CDR3 sequence is 15 residues long. This CDR3 reads CAWSVPGGAWETQYF. CDR3 nucleotide sequence: TGTGCCTGGAGTGTACCCGGGGGGGCGTGGGAGACCCAGTACTTC.

This chain connects TRBV5-1 to TRBJ2-3; D not resolved. CDR3 length equals 14 residues. V was shortened by 0 bases and J by 2 bases, with 7 bases between the two germline ends. CDR1 SGHRS and CDR2 YFSETQ come from the germline V gene. CDR3 region: CASSLAQFTDTQYF. CDR3 DNA sequence: TGCGCCAGCAGCTTGGCACAGTTCACAGATACGCAGTATTTT.

This clone occurred a few times. V usage is TRBV7-9 and J usage is TRBJ2-7, with D possibly being TRBD1 or TRBD2 (6 bases each). CDR1 and CDR2 (germline): SEHNR, FQNEAQ (reference sequence). The V and J ends lost 8 bases and 4 bases respectively, with 18 bases between them. The CDR3 sequence is 14 residues long. CDR3 nucleotides: TGTGCCAGCCGCTCCGGGGGCGGAGAGTACGAGCAGTACTTC. This translates into CASRSGGGEYEQYF.

This rearrangement joins TRBV7-9 to TRBJ1-4; D is ambiguous. This CDR3 is built from 14 residues. V gave up 10 bases and J gave up 8 bases, with 20 bases separating them. CDR1 SEHNR and CDR2 FQNEAQ come from the germline V gene (reference sequence). The CDR3 bases are TGTGCCACCTCGCCGGACGGTGATTGGGAAAAACTGTTTTTT. Its translation is CATSPDGDWEKLFF. Drawing the rest from reference TRBV7-9 and TRBJ1-4, the complete variable domain is DTGVSQNPRHKITKRGQNVTFRCDPISEHNRLYWYRQTLGQGPEFLTYFQNEAQLEKSRLLSDRFSAERPKGSFSTLEIQRTEQGDSAMYLCATSPDGDWEKLFFGSGTQLSVL.